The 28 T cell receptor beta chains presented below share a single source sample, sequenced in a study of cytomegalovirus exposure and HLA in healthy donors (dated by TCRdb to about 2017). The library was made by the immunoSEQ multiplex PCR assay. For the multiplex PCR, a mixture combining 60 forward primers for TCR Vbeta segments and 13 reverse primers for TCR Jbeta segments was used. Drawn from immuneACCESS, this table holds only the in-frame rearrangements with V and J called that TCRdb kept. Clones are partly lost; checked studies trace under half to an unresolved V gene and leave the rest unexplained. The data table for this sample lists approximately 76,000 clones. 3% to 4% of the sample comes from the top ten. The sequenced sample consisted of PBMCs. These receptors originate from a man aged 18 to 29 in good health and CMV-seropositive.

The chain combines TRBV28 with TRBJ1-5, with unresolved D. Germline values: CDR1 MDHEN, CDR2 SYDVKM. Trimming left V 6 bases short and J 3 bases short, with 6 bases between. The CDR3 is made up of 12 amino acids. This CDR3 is CASRGDNQPQHF. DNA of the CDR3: TGTGCCAGCAGGGGAGACAATCAGCCCCAGCATTTT.

CDR3 DNA: TGTGCCAGTAGTCCAGCAGAGGGCAATGAGCAGTTCTTC. It yields the protein CASSPAEGNEQFF. This chain links TRBV19 with TRBJ2-1; a weak D match, TRBD2 (5 bases). The V end was cut by 5 bases, the J end by 6 bases, with 11 bases between. CDR1 and CDR2 (germline): LNHDA, SQIVND (reference sequence). The CDR3 consists of 13 residues. The full variable domain, in which reference TRBV19 and TRBJ2-1 provide the parts outside the CDR3, is DGGITQSPKYLFRKEGQNVTLSCEQNLNHDAMYWYRQDPGQGLRLIYYSQIVNDFQKGDIAEGYSVSREKKESFPLTVTSAQKNPTAFYLCASSPAEGNEQFFGPGTRLTVL.

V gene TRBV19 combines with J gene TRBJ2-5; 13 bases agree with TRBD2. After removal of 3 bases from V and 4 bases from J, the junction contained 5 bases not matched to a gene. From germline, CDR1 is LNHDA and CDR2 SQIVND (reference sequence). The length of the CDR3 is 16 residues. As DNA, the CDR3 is TGTGCCAGTAGTATTGCCCGGACTAGCGGGAGAGAGACCCAGTACTTC. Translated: CASSIARTSGRETQYF.

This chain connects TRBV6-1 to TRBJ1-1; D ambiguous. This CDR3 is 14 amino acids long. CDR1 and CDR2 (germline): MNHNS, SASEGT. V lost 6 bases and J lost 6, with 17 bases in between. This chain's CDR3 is CASRWIPSSAEAFF. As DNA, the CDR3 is TGTGCCAGCAGGTGGATCCCGTCAAGCGCTGAAGCTTTCTTT.

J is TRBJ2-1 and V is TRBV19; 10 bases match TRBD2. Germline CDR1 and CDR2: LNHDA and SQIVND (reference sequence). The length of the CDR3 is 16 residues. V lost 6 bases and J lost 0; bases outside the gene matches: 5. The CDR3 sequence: CASRRTSGDSYNEQFF. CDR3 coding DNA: TGTGCCAGTAGAAGGACTAGCGGAGACTCCTACAATGAGCAGTTCTTC.

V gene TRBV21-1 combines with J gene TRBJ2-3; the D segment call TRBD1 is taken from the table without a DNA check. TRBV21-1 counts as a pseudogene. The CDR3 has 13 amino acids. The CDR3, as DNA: TGTGCCTTCAGCAAGGGGGCGAGAGATACGCAGTATTTT. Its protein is CAFSKGARDTQYF.

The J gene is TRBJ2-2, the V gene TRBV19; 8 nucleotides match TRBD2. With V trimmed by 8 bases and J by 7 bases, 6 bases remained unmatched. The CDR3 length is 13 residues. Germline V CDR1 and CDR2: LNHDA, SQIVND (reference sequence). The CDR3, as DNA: TGTGCCAGTGGGACTAGGAGTGGCGGGGAGCTGTTTTTT. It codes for CASGTRSGGELFF.

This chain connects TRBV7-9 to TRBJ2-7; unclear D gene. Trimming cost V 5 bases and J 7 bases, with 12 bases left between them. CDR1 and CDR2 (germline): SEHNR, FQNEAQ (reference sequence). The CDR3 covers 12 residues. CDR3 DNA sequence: TGTGCCAGCAGCCGTATACCACAGGAGCAGTACTTC. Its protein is CASSRIPQEQYF.

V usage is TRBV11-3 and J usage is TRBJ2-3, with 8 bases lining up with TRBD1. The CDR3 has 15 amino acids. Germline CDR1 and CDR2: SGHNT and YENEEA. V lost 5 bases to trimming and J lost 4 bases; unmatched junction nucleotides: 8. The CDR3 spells CASSKTGDIADTQYF. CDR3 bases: TGTGCCAGCAGCAAGACAGGGGATATCGCAGATACGCAGTATTTT.

The CDR3 reads CATSRDGRGINQPQHF. The CDR3 nucleotides read TGTGCCACCAGCAGAGATGGCAGGGGTATCAATCAGCCCCAGCATTTT. V and J are TRBV15 and TRBJ1-5; TRBD1 is a possible D gene (6 bases). This CDR3 comprises 16 residues. V gave up 0 bases and J gave up 3 bases, with 12 bases separating them. In germline, CDR1 is LNHNV, CDR2 YYDKDF (reference sequence).

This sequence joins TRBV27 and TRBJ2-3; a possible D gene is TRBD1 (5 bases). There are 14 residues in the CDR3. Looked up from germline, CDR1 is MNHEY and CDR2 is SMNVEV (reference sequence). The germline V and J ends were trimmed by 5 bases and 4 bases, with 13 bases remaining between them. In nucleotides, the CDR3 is TGTGCCAGCAGTCCTCTCGACAGATCAGATACGCAGTATTTT. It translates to CASSPLDRSDTQYF.

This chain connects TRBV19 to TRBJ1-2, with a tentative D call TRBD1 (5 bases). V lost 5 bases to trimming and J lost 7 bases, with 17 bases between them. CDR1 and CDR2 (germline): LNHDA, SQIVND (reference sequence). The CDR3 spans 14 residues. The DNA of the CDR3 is TGTGCCAGTAGTCCCGAGGGGACTATCTCTGGCTACACCTTC. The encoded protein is CASSPEGTISGYTF.

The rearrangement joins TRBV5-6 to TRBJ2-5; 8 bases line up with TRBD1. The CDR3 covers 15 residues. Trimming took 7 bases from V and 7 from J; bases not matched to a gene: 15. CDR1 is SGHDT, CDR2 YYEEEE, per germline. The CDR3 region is CASGPGQVPVLTQYF. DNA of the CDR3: TGTGCCAGCGGGCCGGGACAGGTCCCCGTGTTGACCCAGTACTTC.

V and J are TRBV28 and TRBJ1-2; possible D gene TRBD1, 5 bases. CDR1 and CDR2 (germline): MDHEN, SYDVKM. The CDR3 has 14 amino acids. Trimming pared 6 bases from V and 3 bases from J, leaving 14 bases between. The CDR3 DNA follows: TGTGCCAGCAGCTCAGGGCCCTTAGACTATGGCTACACCTTC. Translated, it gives CASSSGPLDYGYTF.

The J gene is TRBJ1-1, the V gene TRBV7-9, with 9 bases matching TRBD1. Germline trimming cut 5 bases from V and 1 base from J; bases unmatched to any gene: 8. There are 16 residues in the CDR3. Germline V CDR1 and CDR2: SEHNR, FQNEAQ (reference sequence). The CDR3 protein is CASSRGTGKGNTEAFF. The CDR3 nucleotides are TGTGCCAGCAGCAGAGGGACAGGGAAAGGGAACACTGAAGCTTTCTTT.

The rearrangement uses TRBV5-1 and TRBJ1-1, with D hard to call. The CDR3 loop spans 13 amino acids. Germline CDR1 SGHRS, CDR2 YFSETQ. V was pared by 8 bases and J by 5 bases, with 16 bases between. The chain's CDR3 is CARRRGRRTEAFF. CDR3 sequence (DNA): TGCGCCAGGCGCCGAGGGAGAAGAACTGAAGCTTTCTTT.

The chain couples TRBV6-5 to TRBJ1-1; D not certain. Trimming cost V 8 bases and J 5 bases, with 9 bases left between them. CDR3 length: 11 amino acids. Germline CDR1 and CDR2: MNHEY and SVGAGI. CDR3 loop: CASGDLTEAFF. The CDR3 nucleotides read TGTGCCAGCGGAGATCTGACTGAAGCTTTCTTT.

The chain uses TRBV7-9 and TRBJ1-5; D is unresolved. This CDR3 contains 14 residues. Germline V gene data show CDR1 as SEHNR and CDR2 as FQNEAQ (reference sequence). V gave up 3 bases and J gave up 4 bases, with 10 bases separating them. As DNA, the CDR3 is TGTGCCAGCAGCTTTGGCGGCGCAAATCAGCCCCAGCATTTT. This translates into CASSFGGANQPQHF.

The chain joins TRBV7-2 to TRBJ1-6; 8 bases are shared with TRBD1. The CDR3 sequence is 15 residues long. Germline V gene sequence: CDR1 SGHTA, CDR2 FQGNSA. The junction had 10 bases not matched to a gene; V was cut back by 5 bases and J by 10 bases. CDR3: CASSRGQGVYSPLHF. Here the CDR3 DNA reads TGTGCCAGCAGCCGCGGACAGGGAGTGTACTCACCCCTCCACTTT.

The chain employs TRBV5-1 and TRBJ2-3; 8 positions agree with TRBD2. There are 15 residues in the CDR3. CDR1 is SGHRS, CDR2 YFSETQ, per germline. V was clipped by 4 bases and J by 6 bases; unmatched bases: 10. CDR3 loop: CASSPREGFGDTQYF. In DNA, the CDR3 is TGCGCCAGCAGCCCCCGGGAGGGATTCGGGGATACGCAGTATTTT. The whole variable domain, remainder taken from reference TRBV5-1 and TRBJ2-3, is KAGVTQTPRYLIKTRGQQVTLSCSPISGHRSVSWYQQTPGQGLQFLFEYFSETQRNKGNFPGRFSGRQFSNSRSEMNVSTLELGDSALYLCASSPREGFGDTQYFGPGTRLTVL.

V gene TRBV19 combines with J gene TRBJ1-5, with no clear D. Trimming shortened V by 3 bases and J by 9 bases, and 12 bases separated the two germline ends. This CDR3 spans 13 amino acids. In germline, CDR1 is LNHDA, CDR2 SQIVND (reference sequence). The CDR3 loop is CASSIFPPGPQHF. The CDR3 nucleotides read TGTGCCAGTAGTATTTTCCCCCCCGGGCCCCAGCATTTT.

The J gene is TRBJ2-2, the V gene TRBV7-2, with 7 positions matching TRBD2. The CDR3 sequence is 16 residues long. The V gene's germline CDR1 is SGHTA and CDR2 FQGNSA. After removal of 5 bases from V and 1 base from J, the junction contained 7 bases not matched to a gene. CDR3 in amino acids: CASSPLGGKNTGELFF. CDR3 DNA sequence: TGTGCCAGCAGCCCCCTGGGGGGGAAGAACACCGGGGAGCTGTTTTTT.

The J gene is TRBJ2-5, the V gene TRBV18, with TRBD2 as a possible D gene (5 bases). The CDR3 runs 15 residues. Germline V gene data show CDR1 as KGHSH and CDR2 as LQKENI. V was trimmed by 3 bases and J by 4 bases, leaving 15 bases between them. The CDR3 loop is CASSPRVHAGETQYF. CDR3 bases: TGTGCCAGCTCACCTCGTGTTCATGCGGGAGAGACCCAGTACTTC.

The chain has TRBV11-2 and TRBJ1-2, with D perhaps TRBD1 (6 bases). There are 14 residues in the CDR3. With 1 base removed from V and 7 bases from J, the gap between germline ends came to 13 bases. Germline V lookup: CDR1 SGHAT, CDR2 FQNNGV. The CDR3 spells CASSLVLGASGYTF. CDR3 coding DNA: TGTGCCAGCAGCTTAGTTCTGGGGGCTAGTGGCTACACCTTC.

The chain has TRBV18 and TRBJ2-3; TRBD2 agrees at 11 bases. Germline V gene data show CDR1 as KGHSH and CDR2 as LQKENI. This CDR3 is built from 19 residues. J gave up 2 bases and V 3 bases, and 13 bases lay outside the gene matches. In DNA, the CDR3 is TGTGCCAGCTCACCGAACCCAACCCCGGGACTAGCGGCCACAGATACGCAGTATTTT. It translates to CASSPNPTPGLAATDTQYF.

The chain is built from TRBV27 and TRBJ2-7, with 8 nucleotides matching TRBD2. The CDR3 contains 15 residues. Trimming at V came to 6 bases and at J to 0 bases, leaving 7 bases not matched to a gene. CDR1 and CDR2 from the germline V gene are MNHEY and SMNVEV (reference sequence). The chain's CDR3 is CASRIAGLNSYEQYF. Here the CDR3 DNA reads TGTGCCAGCAGAATAGCGGGGCTAAACTCCTACGAGCAGTACTTC.

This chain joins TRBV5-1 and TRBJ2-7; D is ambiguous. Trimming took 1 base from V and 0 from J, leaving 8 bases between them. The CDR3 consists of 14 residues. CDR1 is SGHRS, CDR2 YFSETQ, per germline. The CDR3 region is CASSLFGSSYEQYF. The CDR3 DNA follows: TGCGCCAGCAGCTTGTTTGGCAGCTCCTACGAGCAGTACTTC.

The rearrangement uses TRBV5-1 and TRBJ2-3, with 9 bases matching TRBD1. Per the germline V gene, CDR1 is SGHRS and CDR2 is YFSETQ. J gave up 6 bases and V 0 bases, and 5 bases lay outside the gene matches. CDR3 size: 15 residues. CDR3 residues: CASSLAGTGTDTQYF. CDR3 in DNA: TGCGCCAGCAGCTTGGCGGGGACAGGGACGGATACGCAGTATTTT.